Listed below are T cell receptor beta chains from one sample, sequenced in a study of T cell clones after liver transplantation. Clones were sequenced by immunoSEQ multiplex PCR, and TCRdb holds only the in-frame ones, with some missing. The data contain about 72,000 clones, over 85% of them seen just once; the ten biggest clones take up roughly 2.6%. This sample comprised CD4+ T cells from blood, obtained before liver transplant. These receptors came from a human donor who received a liver transplant. Both conserved end residues are part of each CDR3. A D gene is named only where the DNA matches it firmly. Only some rows state a clone size, as once, few, many or a class for expanded clones.

V gene: TRBV28
D gene: -
J gene: TRBJ2-3
clone size: -
CDR3 DNA: TGTGCCAGCAGGACCCCCGGGGATACGCAGTATTTT
CDR3 protein: CASRTPGDTQYF

V gene: TRBV7-9
D gene: TRBD2
J gene: TRBJ2-3
clone size: -
CDR3 DNA: TGTGCCAGCAGCTTGGGATCTAGCGGGAGGGCCGGCACAGATACGCAGTATTTT
CDR3 protein: CASSLGSSGRAGTDTQYF

V gene: TRBV6-4
D gene: TRBD1
J gene: TRBJ2-7
clone size: -
CDR3 DNA: TGTGCCATCTCTCCGGGGACAGTCCAAGACTACGAGCAGTACTTC
CDR3 protein: CAISPGTVQDYEQYF

V gene: TRBV28
D gene: -
J gene: TRBJ1-1
clone size: -
CDR3 DNA: TGTGCCAGCAGTTTTCAGGGTGGGTACACTGAAGCTTTCTTT
CDR3 protein: CASSFQGGYTEAFF

V gene: TRBV7-9
D gene: -
J gene: TRBJ2-3
clone size: once
CDR3 DNA: TGTGCCAGCAGCCACACAGATACGCAGTATTTT
CDR3 protein: CASSHTDTQYF

V gene: TRBV29-1
D gene: -
J gene: TRBJ2-7
clone size: -
CDR3 DNA: TGCAGCGTAGTCTGGACAGTTGGTGGCTACGAGCAGTACTTC
CDR3 protein: CSVVWTVGGYEQYF

V gene: TRBV7-2
D gene: -
J gene: TRBJ2-7
clone size: -
CDR3 DNA: TGTGCCAGCAGCTTAGTCGGCTACGAGCAGTACTTC
CDR3 protein: CASSLVGYEQYF

V gene: TRBV9
D gene: -
J gene: TRBJ1-1
clone size: few
CDR3 DNA: TGTGCCAGCACCCGTGGTTCAAGGAACACTGAAGCTTTCTTT
CDR3 protein: CASTRGSRNTEAFF

V gene: TRBV6-5
D gene: -
J gene: TRBJ2-6
clone size: -
CDR3 DNA: TGTGCCACCCACTCTGGGGCCAACGTCCTGACTTTC
CDR3 protein: CATHSGANVLTF

V gene: TRBV5-1
D gene: TRBD1
J gene: TRBJ1-1
clone size: -
CDR3 DNA: TGCGCCAGCAGCCCTCCGGACAGGATTACTGAAGCTTTCTTT
CDR3 protein: CASSPPDRITEAFF

V gene: TRBV11-3
D gene: -
J gene: TRBJ2-5
clone size: -
CDR3 DNA: TGTGCCAGCAGCTTAGGGCAGCAAGAGACCCAGTACTTC
CDR3 protein: CASSLGQQETQYF

V gene: TRBV11-2
D gene: -
J gene: TRBJ2-7
clone size: few
CDR3 DNA: TGTGCCAGCAGCTTAGATGGGGAGTCGTACGAGCAGTACTTC
CDR3 protein: CASSLDGESYEQYF

V gene: TRBV19
D gene: TRBD1
J gene: TRBJ1-2
clone size: once
CDR3 DNA: TGTGCCAGTAGTATCAAGGGGACAGGGGGAGGCTATGGCTACACCTTC
CDR3 protein: CASSIKGTGGGYGYTF

V gene: TRBV11-2
D gene: TRBD1
J gene: TRBJ2-5
clone size: -
CDR3 DNA: TGTGCCAGCAGCTTAAGGACAGGGGGCGAGTGGGAGACCCAGTACTTC
CDR3 protein: CASSLRTGGEWETQYF

V gene: TRBV5-1
D gene: TRBD2
J gene: TRBJ2-7
clone size: -
CDR3 DNA: TGCGCCAGCAGCCCTAGCGGGAGCAGGTACGAGCAGTACTTC
CDR3 protein: CASSPSGSRYEQYF

V gene: TRBV5-1
D gene: TRBD1
J gene: TRBJ2-2
clone size: -
CDR3 DNA: TGCGCCAGCAGCCCGTGGACAGGGGATAGCACCGGGGAGCTGTTTTTT
CDR3 protein: CASSPWTGDSTGELFF

V gene: TRBV19
D gene: -
J gene: TRBJ2-5
clone size: -
CDR3 DNA: TGTGCCAGTAGTACATCGGTAGGGCCAGAGACCCAGTACTTC
CDR3 protein: CASSTSVGPETQYF

V gene: TRBV10-3
D gene: TRBD1
J gene: TRBJ2-5
clone size: -
CDR3 DNA: TGTGCCATCTCCGAGGGGGCGAGGGAGACCCAGTACTTC
CDR3 protein: CAISEGARETQYF

V gene: TRBV5-4
D gene: TRBD2
J gene: TRBJ2-2
clone size: once
CDR3 DNA: TGTGCCAGCAGCTCTAGACTAGCGGGAGTATTGGCCGGGGAGCTGTTTTTT
CDR3 protein: CASSSRLAGVLAGELFF

V gene: TRBV28
D gene: -
J gene: TRBJ2-7
clone size: -
CDR3 DNA: TGTGCCAGCAGTGACCCACGGGGTAGCGGATTCTCCTACGAGCAGTACTTC
CDR3 protein: CASSDPRGSGFSYEQYF

V gene: TRBV6-6
D gene: -
J gene: TRBJ1-2
clone size: -
CDR3 DNA: TGTGCCAGCAGCCCTAACAGGGATAACTATGGCTACACCTTC
CDR3 protein: CASSPNRDNYGYTF

V gene: TRBV11-2
D gene: -
J gene: TRBJ2-7
clone size: -
CDR3 DNA: TGTGCCAGCGCCAAACAGGATTCCTACGAGCAGTACTTC
CDR3 protein: CASAKQDSYEQYF

V gene: TRBV28
D gene: TRBD2
J gene: TRBJ2-7
clone size: -
CDR3 DNA: TGTGCCAGCAGGCACGGGAGGAACGAGCAGTACTTC
CDR3 protein: CASRHGRNEQYF

V gene: TRBV7-2
D gene: TRBD1
J gene: TRBJ2-3
clone size: -
CDR3 DNA: TGTGCCAGCAGCTGGGACAGGAACACAGATACGCAGTATTTT
CDR3 protein: CASSWDRNTDTQYF

V gene: TRBV19
D gene: -
J gene: TRBJ1-5
clone size: -
CDR3 DNA: TGTGCCAGTAGTATCTTTTCGGGGGGCCCTAATCAGCCCCAGCATTTT
CDR3 protein: CASSIFSGGPNQPQHF

V gene: TRBV19
D gene: -
J gene: TRBJ1-1
clone size: -
CDR3 DNA: TGTGCCAGTATCCCAGCCCAGGGGACTGAAGCTTTCTTT
CDR3 protein: CASIPAQGTEAFF

V gene: TRBV7-2
D gene: TRBD1
J gene: TRBJ2-1
clone size: -
CDR3 DNA: TGTGCCAGCAGGTTTACCGGGACAGGGTACAATGAGCAGTTCTTC
CDR3 protein: CASRFTGTGYNEQFF

V gene: TRBV6-1
D gene: -
J gene: TRBJ1-3
clone size: -
CDR3 DNA: TGTGCCAGCACGGGCGGGACGGAAAGACGAAACACCATATATTTT
CDR3 protein: CASTGGTERRNTIYF

V gene: TRBV30
D gene: TRBD2
J gene: TRBJ2-5
clone size: -
CDR3 DNA: TGTGCCTGGACCCGGCGCACTAGCGGGAGGGAGACCCAGTACTTC
CDR3 protein: CAWTRRTSGRETQYF

V gene: TRBV7-2
D gene: -
J gene: TRBJ2-1
clone size: -
CDR3 DNA: TGTGCCAGCAGCTTAGGATGGAATGAGCAGTTCTTC
CDR3 protein: CASSLGWNEQFF

V gene: TRBV5-5
D gene: -
J gene: TRBJ1-3
clone size: -
CDR3 DNA: TGTGCCAGCAGCCCGCGGGACACCTACTCTGGAAACACCATATATTTT
CDR3 protein: CASSPRDTYSGNTIYF

V gene: TRBV18
D gene: -
J gene: TRBJ2-7
clone size: -
CDR3 DNA: TGTGCCAGCTCAATTGATTTTGGGGGCGGCCACGAGCAGTACTTC
CDR3 protein: CASSIDFGGGHEQYF

V gene: TRBV28
D gene: TRBD2
J gene: TRBJ2-3
clone size: -
CDR3 DNA: TGTGCCAGCAGCCAGGGGACTAGCGGGGTCACAGATACGCAGTATTTT
CDR3 protein: CASSQGTSGVTDTQYF

V gene: TRBV30
D gene: TRBD2
J gene: TRBJ2-3
clone size: -
CDR3 DNA: TGTGCCTGGGGACGGGGAGGGGCAGATACGCAGTATTTT
CDR3 protein: CAWGRGGADTQYF

V gene: TRBV18
D gene: TRBD1
J gene: TRBJ2-1
clone size: -
CDR3 DNA: TGTGCCAGCTCACCATCGTCACAGGGGGATAATGAGCAGTTCTTC
CDR3 protein: CASSPSSQGDNEQFF

V gene: TRBV4-2
D gene: TRBD1
J gene: TRBJ1-1
clone size: -
CDR3 DNA: TGTGCCAGCAGCCAGGAAACGACAGGGTTTGACACTGAAGCTTTCTTT
CDR3 protein: CASSQETTGFDTEAFF

V gene: TRBV7-6
D gene: -
J gene: TRBJ1-2
clone size: -
CDR3 DNA: TGTGCCAGCAGCTTGGACCAGGGAGGCTATGGCTACACCTTC
CDR3 protein: CASSLDQGGYGYTF

V gene: TRBV6-1
D gene: TRBD1
J gene: TRBJ1-1
clone size: -
CDR3 DNA: TGTGCCAGCAGTGAAGGCCGACAGGGGAAGAGGGCGAACACTGAAGCTTTCTTT
CDR3 protein: CASSEGRQGKRANTEAFF

V gene: TRBV6-5
D gene: -
J gene: TRBJ2-1
clone size: once
CDR3 DNA: TGTGCCAGCAGTTACCGAGCGGGTGACGAGCAGTTCTTC
CDR3 protein: CASSYRAGDEQFF

V gene: TRBV28
D gene: TRBD2
J gene: TRBJ2-1
clone size: -
CDR3 DNA: TGTGCCAGCAGTTTCCTGACACTAGCGAGCAACAATGAGCAGTTCTTC
CDR3 protein: CASSFLTLASNNEQFF

V gene: TRBV11-2
D gene: -
J gene: TRBJ2-7
clone size: -
CDR3 DNA: TGTGCCAGCAGCTTAGTTCGGAACTCCCGGAGCCCCCACGAGCAGTACTTC
CDR3 protein: CASSLVRNSRSPHEQYF

V gene: TRBV13
D gene: TRBD1
J gene: TRBJ1-1
clone size: once
CDR3 DNA: TGTGCCAGCAGCCCCTCTTCAGGGGGGAACACTGAAGCTTTCTTT
CDR3 protein: CASSPSSGGNTEAFF

V gene: TRBV18
D gene: -
J gene: TRBJ2-5
clone size: -
CDR3 DNA: TGTGCCAGCTCACCCAGCGCCAACAGAGAGACCCAGTACTTC
CDR3 protein: CASSPSANRETQYF

V gene: TRBV9
D gene: -
J gene: TRBJ2-7
clone size: -
CDR3 DNA: TGTGCCAGCAGCGCGAGCCCTGGGGCCTACGAGCAGTACTTC
CDR3 protein: CASSASPGAYEQYF